The 3 T cell receptor beta chains below come from one sample, sequenced in a study of control samples from healthy donors and cancer patients. Using immunoSEQ multiplex PCR, the repertoire was profiled, and TCRdb retains in-frame clones only, with some absent. The sample has around 150,000 clones, around 94% seen once; the top ten hold 14%. Specimen: PBMCs. These receptors were taken from a man aged 55 to 69 with colorectal cancer.

This chain links TRBV18 with TRBJ2-1, with D maybe TRBD1 (5 bases). The V end was cut by 2 bases, the J end by 2 bases, with 10 bases between. The CDR3 has 15 residues. Germline V lookup: CDR1 KGHSH, CDR2 LQKENI. The CDR3 DNA reads TGTGCCAGCTCACCAGAACAGGATACCTACAATGAGCAGTTCTTC. Protein sequence: CASSPEQDTYNEQFF.

The chain carries TRBV29-1 and TRBJ2-3, with a tentative D call TRBD2 (6 bases). This CDR3 contains 13 residues. Trimming took off 7 bases at V and 4 bases at J, with 15 bases between the two ends. Germline CDR1 and CDR2: SQVTM and ANQGSEA. This CDR3 reads CSALPDYSDTQYF. As DNA, the CDR3 is TGCAGCGCCTTACCGGACTATTCAGATACGCAGTATTTT.

This clone was seen once. This rearrangement joins TRBV2 to TRBJ1-1, with D possibly TRBD1 on 5 matching bases. The CDR3 runs to 15 residues. Germline V lookup: CDR1 SNHLY, CDR2 FYNNEI. Trimming took off 6 bases at V and 8 bases at J, with 22 bases between the two ends. The CDR3 region has the DNA TGTGCCAGCAGAGAGCAGGTGCAGGGAGCGTCAGAAGCTTTCTTT. Translated: CASREQVQGASEAFF.